These T cell receptor beta chains were read from a single sample in a study of technical replicates of blood from a few donors. Sequencing was performed with immunoSEQ multiplex PCR; in TCRdb, only in-frame clones are kept and a portion is missing. The data hold 80,000 or so clones, with roughly 94% observed a single time. The sequencing input was T cells isolated from PBMCs. The receptors were gathered from a human donor in good health. CDR3s include the opening cysteine and the closing phenylalanine or tryptophan. Fields, in order: CDR3 length, clone size, J gene, V gene, CDR3 protein. The size field is filled for only some rows; it gives once, few, many or a size class.

14 | . | TRBJ1-2 | TRBV11-2 | CASSLWAGNYGYTF
19 | . | TRBJ2-5 | TRBV7-8 | CASSLREGGTGAARETQYF
13 | . | TRBJ2-1 | TRBV7-2 | CASSLGAMNEQFF
16 | . | TRBJ1-2 | TRBV11-2 | CASSLDSLPTNYGYTF
13 | . | TRBJ2-2 | TRBV29-1 | CSPASDRGGELFF
11 | . | TRBJ2-7 | TRBV19 | CASSIGQKQYF
15 | once | TRBJ2-3 | TRBV7-9 | CASSISGDRTDTQYF
17 | once | TRBJ2-7 | TRBV4-3 | CASSQDPGTAGPYEQYF
11 | . | TRBJ2-3 | TRBV6-6 | CASGPTDTQYF
16 | . | TRBJ1-1 | TRBV28 | CASSFGQGLMNTEAFF
13 | . | TRBJ1-1 | TRBV25-1 | CASTRTRSTEAFF
17 | . | TRBJ2-3 | TRBV28 | CASSLRLAGTSTDTQYF
16 | once | TRBJ2-1 | TRBV19 | CASRGLAGGSYNEQFF
13 | few | TRBJ1-2 | TRBV6-4 | CASECRGRRGYTF
15 | . | TRBJ2-7 | TRBV5-6 | CASSLAGNLLYEQYF
16 | once | TRBJ2-1 | TRBV9 | CASSFGTSGSINEQFF
15 | . | TRBJ2-7 | TRBV7-2 | CASSAILAGGYEQYF
12 | . | TRBJ1-1 | TRBV19 | CASRGESTEAFF
12 | . | TRBJ2-7 | TRBV7-9 | CASRWGTYEQYF
17 | once | TRBJ2-6 | TRBV4-2 | CASSLGTGGAGANVLTF
15 | . | TRBJ1-3 | TRBV15 | CATKGRQGIGNTIYF
15 | . | TRBJ2-1 | TRBV7-3 | CASSWGQGAYNEQFF
17 | . | TRBJ2-3 | TRBV4-3 | CASSQGGGASGLDTQYF